This TCR beta chain was captured by sequencing in a study of PD-1 blockade in classical Hodgkin lymphoma. Study-wide results and caveats: Exclusion was applied to patients who started nivolumab under 1 year after ASCT. Reported findings placed baseline TCR diversity lower in newly diagnosed patients (compared with healthy donors).

This CDR3 has 13 amino acids. V was shortened by 2 bases and J by 1 base, with 8 bases between the two germline ends. CDR1 and CDR2 (germline): GTSNPN, SVGIG (reference sequence). Concerning this clone itself: Its target is unknown.

Every one of the patients relapsed after autologous stem cell transplantation (brentuximab vedotin exposure was variable). Magnetic negative selection was used to purify CD4+ T cells from PBMCs that had been thawed. Measured with immunoSEQ multiplex PCR; TCRdb has only the in-frame clones, and not every one. Among over 20,000 clones listed, roughly 84% were seen once. Sequenced material: CD4+ T cells from blood, taken at baseline. This sequence joins TRBV30 and TRBJ1-1; no firm D call. The clonotype was recovered from a human donor with classical Hodgkin lymphoma. This CDR3 is CAWSRQPNTEAFF. The CDR3 bases are TGTGCCTGGAGTCGGCAGCCGAACACTGAAGCTTTCTTT. Variable domain in full (rest from reference TRBV30 and TRBJ1-1): SQTIHQWPATLVQPVGSPLSLECTVEGTSNPNLYWYRQAAGRGLQLLFYSVGIGQISSEVPQNLSASRPQDRQFILSSKKLLLSDSGFYLCAWSRQPNTEAFFGQGTRLTVV.